Below, one TCR beta chain is given with its context. Its antigen remains unidentified. The method was immunoSEQ multiplex PCR; TCRdb's version includes in-frame clones alone and lacks a portion of them. The sample has 130,000 to 150,000 clones; 89% are singletons. This record belongs to a study of cytomegalovirus exposure and HLA in healthy donors. Study information: The roughly 110 validation repertoires were reported in a later analysis to have been generated on the same platform as the roughly 680 first-cohort repertoires. The study, taken as a whole, reports: High sensitivity and specificity were reportedly achieved when the classifier diagnosed cytomegalovirus status.

CDR1 and CDR2 from the germline V gene are SGHNT and YYREEE (reference sequence). This CDR3 contains 14 residues. The V gene end was trimmed by 1 base and the J gene end by 2 bases; junction bases not matched to a gene: 3. This clonotype was sampled from a woman aged 18 to 35 in good health and CMV-seropositive. The source material was PBMCs. The chain carries TRBV5-4 and TRBJ2-7; 7 bases are shared with TRBD1. CDR3 loop: CASSLKGQTYEQYF. The CDR3 region has the DNA TGTGCCAGCAGCTTGAAGGGACAGACCTACGAGCAGTACTTC. The full variable domain, with the rest looked up from reference TRBV5-4 and TRBJ2-7, is ETGVTQSPTHLIKTRGQQVTLRCSSQSGHNTVSWYQQALGQGPQFIFQYYREEENGRGNFPPRFSGLQFPNYSSELNVNALELDDSALYLCASSLKGQTYEQYFGPGTRLTVT.